The entry below gives a single T cell receptor (beta chain) sequence along with its context. Antigen: not known. These data come from a study of cytomegalovirus exposure and HLA in healthy donors. Findings of the study overall: Reportedly, fewer N-insertions than the roughly 600-donor mean appeared in an Asian-associated ancestry cluster in a later analysis. Solely CMV serostatus was available to characterize immune exposure. A few chains linked to CMV were shown in vitro to be specific for CMV antigens.

With 60 Vbeta and 13 Jbeta primers, the PCR was carried out. TCRdb keeps only in-frame clones here, not all; method: immunoSEQ multiplex PCR. The sample lists some 150,000 clones; about 82% were seen once. After removal of 0 bases from V and 4 bases from J, the junction contained 9 bases not matched to a gene. This CDR3 has 17 residues. The V gene's germline CDR1 is SGDLS and CDR2 YYNGEE. J is TRBJ2-2 and V is TRBV9, with TRBD1 matching 7 bases. Sequenced: PBMCs. This receptor was obtained from a male donor in good health and CMV-seronegative. CDR3 residues: CASSVDPDRVGTGELFF. The CDR3, as DNA: TGTGCCAGCAGCGTAGATCCCGACAGGGTGGGCACCGGGGAGCTGTTTTTT.